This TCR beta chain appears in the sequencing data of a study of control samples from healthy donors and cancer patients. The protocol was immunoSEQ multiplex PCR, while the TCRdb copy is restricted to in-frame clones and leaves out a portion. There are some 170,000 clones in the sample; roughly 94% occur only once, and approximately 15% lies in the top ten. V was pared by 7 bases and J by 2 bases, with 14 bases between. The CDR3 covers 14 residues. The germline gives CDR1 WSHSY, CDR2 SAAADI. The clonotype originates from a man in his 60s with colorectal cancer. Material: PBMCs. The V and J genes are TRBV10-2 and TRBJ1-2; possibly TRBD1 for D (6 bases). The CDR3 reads CASTEGQQNYGYTF. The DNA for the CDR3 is TGCGCCAGCACCGAGGGACAACAAAACTATGGCTACACCTTC.